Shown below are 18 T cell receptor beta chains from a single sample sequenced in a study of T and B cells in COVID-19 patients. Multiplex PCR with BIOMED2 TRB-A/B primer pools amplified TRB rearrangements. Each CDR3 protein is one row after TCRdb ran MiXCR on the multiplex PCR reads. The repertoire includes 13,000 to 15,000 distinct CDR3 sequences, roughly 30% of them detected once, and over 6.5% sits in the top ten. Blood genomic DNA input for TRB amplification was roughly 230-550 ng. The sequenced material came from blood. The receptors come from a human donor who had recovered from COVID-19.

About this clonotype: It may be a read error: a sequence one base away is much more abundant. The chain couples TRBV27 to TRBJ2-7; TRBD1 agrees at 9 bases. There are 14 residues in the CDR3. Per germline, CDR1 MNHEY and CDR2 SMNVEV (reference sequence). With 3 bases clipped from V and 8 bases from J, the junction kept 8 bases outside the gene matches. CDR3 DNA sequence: TGTGCCAGCAGTTTCGGGACAGGGCCCGTTCAGCAGTACTTC. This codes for CASSFGTGPVQQYF.

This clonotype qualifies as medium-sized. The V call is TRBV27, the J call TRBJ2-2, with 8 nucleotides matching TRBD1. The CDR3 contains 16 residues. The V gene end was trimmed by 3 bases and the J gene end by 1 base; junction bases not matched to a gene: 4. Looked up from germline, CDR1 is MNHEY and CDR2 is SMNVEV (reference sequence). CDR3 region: CASSFAGTGNTGELFF. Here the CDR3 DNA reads TGTGCCAGCAGTTTTGCCGGGACAGGGAACACCGGGGAGCTGTTTTTT.

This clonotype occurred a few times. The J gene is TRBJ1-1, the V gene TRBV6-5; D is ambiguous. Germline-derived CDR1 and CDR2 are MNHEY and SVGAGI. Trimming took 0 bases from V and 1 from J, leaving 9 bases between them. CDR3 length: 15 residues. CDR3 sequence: CASSYSTGWNTEAFF. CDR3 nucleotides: TGTGCCAGCAGTTACTCCACGGGGTGGAACACTGAAGCTTTCTTT.

Here the CDR3 DNA reads TGCGCCAGCAGTGCGGTGGATACGCAGTATTTT. It is translated as CASSAVDTQYF. The chain is built from TRBV10-2 and TRBJ2-3; D gene ambiguous. Per the germline V gene, CDR1 is WSHSY and CDR2 is SAAADI. The CDR3 has 11 amino acids. The V end lost 4 bases, the J end lost 6 bases, and 5 bases lay between the germline ends.

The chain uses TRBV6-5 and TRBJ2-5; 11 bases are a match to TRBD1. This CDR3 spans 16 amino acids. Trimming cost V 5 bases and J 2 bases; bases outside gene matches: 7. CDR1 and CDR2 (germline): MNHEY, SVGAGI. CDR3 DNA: TGTGCCAGCAGTGAGAGGGGGACAGGGGGACAAGAGACCCAGTACTTC. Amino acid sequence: CASSERGTGGQETQYF.

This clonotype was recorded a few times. CDR3 sequence reads: CASSSELTLAGEGEQYF. CDR3 coding DNA: TGTGCCAGCAGCTCCGAGTTGACACTAGCGGGAGAGGGAGAGCAGTACTTC. The rearrangement links TRBV5-6 to TRBJ2-7; TRBD2 matches at 11 bases. CDR1 and CDR2 from the germline V gene are SGHDT and YYEEEE. This CDR3 is built from 17 residues. V lost 3 bases to trimming and J lost 7 bases; unmatched junction nucleotides: 15.

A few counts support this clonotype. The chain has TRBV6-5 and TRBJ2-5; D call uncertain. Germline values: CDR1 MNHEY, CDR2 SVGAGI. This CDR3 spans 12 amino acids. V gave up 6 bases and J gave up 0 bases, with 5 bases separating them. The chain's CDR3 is CASSRDQETQYF. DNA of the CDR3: TGTGCCAGCAGCCGGGACCAAGAGACCCAGTACTTC.

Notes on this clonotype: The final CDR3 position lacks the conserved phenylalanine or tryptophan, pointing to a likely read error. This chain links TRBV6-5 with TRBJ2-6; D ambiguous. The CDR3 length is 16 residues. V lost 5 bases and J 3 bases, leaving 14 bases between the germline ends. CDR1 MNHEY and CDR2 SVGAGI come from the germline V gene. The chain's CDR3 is CASSVGRYDGANVLTC. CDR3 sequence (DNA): TGTGCCAGCAGTGTCGGACGCTACGATGGGGCCAACGTCCTGACTTGC.

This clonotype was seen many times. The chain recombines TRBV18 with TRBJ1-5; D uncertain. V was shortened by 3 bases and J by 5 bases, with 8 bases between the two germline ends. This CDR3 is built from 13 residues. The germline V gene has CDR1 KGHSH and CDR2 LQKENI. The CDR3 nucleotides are TGTGCCAGCTCACCCTTCTCTGATCAGCCCCAGCATTTT. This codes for CASSPFSDQPQHF. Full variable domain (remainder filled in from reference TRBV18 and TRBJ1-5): NAGVMQNPRHLVRRRGQEARLRCSPMKGHSHVYWYRQLPEEGLKFMVYLQKENIIDESGMPKERFSAEFPKEGPSILRIQQVVRGDSAAYFCASSPFSDQPQHFGDGTRLSIL.

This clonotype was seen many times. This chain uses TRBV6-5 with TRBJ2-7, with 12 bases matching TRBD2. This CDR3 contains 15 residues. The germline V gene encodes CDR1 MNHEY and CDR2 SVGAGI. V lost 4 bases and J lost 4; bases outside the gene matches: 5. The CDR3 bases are TGTGCCAGCAGTTGGACTAGCGGGATTGGTTACGAGCAGTACTTC. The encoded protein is CASSWTSGIGYEQYF.

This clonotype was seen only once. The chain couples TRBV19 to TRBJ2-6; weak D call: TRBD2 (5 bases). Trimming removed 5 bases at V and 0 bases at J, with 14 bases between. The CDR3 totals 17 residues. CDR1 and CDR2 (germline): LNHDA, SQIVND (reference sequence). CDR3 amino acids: CASSGLHGDSGANVLTF. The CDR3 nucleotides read TGTGCCAGTAGTGGGTTACACGGGGACTCTGGGGCCAACGTCCTGACTTTC.

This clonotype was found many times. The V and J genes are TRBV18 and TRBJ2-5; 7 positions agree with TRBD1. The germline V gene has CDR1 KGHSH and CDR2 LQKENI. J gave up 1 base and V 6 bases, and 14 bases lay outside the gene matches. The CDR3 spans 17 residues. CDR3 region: CASSQTTGTEPQETQYF. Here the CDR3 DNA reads TGTGCCAGCTCCCAGACAACCGGGACAGAACCCCAAGAGACCCAGTACTTC.

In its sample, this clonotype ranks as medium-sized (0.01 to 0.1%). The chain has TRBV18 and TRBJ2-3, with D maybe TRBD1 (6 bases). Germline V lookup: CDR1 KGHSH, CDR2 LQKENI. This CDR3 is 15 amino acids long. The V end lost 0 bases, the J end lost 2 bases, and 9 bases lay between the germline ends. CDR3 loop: CASSPPQGYTDTQYF. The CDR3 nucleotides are TGTGCCAGCTCACCACCACAGGGTTACACAGATACGCAGTATTTT. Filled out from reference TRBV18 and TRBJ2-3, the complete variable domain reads NAGVMQNPRHLVRRRGQEARLRCSPMKGHSHVYWYRQLPEEGLKFMVYLQKENIIDESGMPKERFSAEFPKEGPSILRIQQVVRGDSAAYFCASSPPQGYTDTQYFGPGTRLTVL.

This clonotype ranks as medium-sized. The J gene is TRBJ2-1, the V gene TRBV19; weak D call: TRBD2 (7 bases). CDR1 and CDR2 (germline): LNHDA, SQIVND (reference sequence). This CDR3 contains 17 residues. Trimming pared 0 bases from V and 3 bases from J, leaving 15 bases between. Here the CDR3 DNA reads TGTGCCAGTAGTATAGATCGCGGCGGGGGCTTCTACAATGAGCAGTTCTTC. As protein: CASSIDRGGGFYNEQFF.

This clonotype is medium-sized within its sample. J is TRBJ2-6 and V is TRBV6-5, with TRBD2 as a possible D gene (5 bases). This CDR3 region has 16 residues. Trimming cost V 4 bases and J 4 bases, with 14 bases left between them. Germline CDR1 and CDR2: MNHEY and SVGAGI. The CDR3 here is CASSSASYIGANVLTF. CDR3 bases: TGTGCCAGCAGTTCGGCTAGCTATATCGGGGCCAACGTCCTGACTTTC.

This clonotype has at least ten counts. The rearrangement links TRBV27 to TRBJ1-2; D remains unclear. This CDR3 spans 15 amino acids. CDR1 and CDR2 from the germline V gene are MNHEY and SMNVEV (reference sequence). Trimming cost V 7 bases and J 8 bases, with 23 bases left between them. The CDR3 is CASNPEASFKGGYTF. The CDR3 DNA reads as TGTGCCAGCAATCCCGAGGCATCCTTTAAAGGGGGCTACACCTTC.

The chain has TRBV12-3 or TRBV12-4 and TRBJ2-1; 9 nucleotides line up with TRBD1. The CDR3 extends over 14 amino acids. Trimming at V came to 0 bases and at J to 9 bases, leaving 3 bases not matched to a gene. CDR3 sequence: CASSLAGTGIEQFF. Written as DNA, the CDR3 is TGTGCCAGCAGTTTAGCGGGGACAGGGATTGAGCAGTTCTTC.

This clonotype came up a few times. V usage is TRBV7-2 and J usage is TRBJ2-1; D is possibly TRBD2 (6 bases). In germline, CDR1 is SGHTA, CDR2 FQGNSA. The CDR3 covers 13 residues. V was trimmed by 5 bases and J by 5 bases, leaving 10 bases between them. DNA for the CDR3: TGTGCCAGCAGCGCGGGACCGAACAATGAGCAGTTCTTC. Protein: CASSAGPNNEQFF.